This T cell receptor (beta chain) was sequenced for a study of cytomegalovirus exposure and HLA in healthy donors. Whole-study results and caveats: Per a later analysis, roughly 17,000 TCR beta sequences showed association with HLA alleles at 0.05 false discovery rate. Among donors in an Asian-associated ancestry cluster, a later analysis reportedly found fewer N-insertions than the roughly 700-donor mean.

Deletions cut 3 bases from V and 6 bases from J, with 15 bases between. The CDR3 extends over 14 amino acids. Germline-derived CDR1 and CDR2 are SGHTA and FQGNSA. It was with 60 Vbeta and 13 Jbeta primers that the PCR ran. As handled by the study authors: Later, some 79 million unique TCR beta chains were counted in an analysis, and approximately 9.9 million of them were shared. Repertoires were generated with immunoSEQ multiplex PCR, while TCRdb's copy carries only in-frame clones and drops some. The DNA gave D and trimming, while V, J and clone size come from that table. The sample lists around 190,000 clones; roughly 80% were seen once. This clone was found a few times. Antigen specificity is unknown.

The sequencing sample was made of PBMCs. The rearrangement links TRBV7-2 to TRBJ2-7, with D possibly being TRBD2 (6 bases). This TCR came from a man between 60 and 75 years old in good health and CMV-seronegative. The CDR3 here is CASSFWDSLGEQYF. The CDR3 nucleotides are TGTGCCAGCAGCTTTTGGGACTCACTGGGCGAGCAGTACTTC.